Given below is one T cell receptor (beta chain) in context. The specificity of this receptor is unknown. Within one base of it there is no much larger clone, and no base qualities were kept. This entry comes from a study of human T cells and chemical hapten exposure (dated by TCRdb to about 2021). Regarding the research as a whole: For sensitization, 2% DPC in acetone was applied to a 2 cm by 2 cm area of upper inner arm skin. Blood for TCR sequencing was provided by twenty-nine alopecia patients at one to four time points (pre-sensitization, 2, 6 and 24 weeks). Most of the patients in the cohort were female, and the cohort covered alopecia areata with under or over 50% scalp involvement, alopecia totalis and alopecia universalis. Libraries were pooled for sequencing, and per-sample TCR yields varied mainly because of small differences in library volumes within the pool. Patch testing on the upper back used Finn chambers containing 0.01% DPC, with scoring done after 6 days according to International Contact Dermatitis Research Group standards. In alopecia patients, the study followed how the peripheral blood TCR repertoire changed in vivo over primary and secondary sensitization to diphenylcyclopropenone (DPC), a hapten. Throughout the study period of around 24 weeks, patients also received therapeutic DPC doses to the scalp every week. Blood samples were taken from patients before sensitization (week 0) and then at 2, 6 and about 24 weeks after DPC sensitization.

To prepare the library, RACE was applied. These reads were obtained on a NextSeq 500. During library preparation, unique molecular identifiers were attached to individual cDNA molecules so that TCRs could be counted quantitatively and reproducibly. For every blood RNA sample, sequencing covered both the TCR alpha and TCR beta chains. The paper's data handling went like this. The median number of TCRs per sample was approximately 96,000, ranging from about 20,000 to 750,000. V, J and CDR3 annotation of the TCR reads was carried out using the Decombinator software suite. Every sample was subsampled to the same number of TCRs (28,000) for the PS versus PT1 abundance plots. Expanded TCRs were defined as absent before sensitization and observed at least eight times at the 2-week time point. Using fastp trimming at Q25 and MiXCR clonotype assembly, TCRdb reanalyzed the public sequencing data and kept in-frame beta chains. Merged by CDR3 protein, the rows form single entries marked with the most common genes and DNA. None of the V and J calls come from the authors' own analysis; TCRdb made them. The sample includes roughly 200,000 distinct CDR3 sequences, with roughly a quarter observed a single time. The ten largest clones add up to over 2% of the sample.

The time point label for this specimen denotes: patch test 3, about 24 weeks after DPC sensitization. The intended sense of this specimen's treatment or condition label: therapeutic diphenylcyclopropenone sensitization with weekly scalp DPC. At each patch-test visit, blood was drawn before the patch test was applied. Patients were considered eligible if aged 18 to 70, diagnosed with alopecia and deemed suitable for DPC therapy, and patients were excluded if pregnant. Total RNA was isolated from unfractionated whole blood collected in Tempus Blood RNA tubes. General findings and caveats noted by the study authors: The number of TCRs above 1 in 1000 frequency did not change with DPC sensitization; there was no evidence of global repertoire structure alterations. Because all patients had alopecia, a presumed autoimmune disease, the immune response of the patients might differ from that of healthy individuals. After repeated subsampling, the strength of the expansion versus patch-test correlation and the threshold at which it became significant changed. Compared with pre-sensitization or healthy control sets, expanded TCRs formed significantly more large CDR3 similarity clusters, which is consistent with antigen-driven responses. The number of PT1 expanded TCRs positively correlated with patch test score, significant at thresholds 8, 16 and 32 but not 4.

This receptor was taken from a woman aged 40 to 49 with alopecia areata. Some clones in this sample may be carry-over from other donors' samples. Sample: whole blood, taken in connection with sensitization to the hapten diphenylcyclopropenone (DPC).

The DNA sequence is as follows: TGTGCCATCATGGGCGGGACGAACACCGGGGAGCTGTTTTTT. The resulting protein is CAIMGGTNTGELFF. The rearrangement joined TRBV10-3 to TRBJ2-2; possibly the D gene is TRBD2, per 6 matching bases. Inclusive of the bounding cysteine and phenylalanine, the CDR3 is 14 residues long. The only DNA kept is the CDR3, 42 bases in frame from the first base. The junction shows trimming of 7 bases on V and 0 bases on J, plus 9 bases between the germline ends. The germline V gene specifies ENHRY as CDR1 and SYGVKD as CDR2.